Listed below are T cell receptor beta chains from one sample, sequenced in a study of long-term antiretroviral therapy in people with HIV. The assay was immunoSEQ multiplex PCR, and TCRdb's table has in-frame clones only and misses some. The table records around 20,000 clones, around three quarters of them present only once. This specimen consisted of unsorted PBMCs, obtained 2.2 years after starting antiretroviral therapy. Receptor source: a man aged 45-65 years with HIV. The CDR3 runs from the conserved cysteine through the conserved F or W. The D gene is left open where the match is weak. The size of a clone is reported for some rows only, either as once, few or many, or as a class for expanded clones.

J,D,V,length,size,DNA,CDR3
TRBJ2-1,NA,TRBV30,12,NA,TGTGCCTGGAGCGGGACTTACAATGAGCAGTTCTTC,CAWSGTYNEQFF
TRBJ2-1,TRBD1,TRBV19,15,NA,TGTGCCAGTAGTATACTAACAGGGGGGTACAATGAGCAGTTCTTC,CASSILTGGYNEQFF
TRBJ1-4,TRBD1,TRBV9,14,NA,TGTGCCAGCAGCGACCAACAGGGGGACGGAAAACTGTTTTTT,CASSDQQGDGKLFF
TRBJ2-3,NA,TRBV6-4,16,NA,TGTGCCAGCAGTGACAGGGGTAGCGGAAGCACAGATACGCAGTATTTT,CASSDRGSGSTDTQYF
TRBJ2-7,NA,TRBV5-6,15,NA,TGTGCCAGCAGCTTGGGAGGGGGAGCCTCCTACGAGCAGTACTTC,CASSLGGGASYEQYF
TRBJ2-3,NA,TRBV7-6,15,NA,TGTGCCAGCAGCTGGAGTAACGACCCCACAGATACGCAGTATTTT,CASSWSNDPTDTQYF
TRBJ1-2,TRBD1,TRBV29-1,14,NA,TGCAGCGTGGTACAGGGGGCGAAATTTGGTGGCTACACCTTC,CSVVQGAKFGGYTF
TRBJ2-1,NA,TRBV13,16,NA,TGTGCCAGCAGCCCCGAATCTAGACTAGTAGCGTATGAGCAGTTCTTC,CASSPESRLVAYEQFF
TRBJ2-1,TRBD1,TRBV9,16,NA,TGTGCCAGCAGCGTAGCCGACAGGGGCTGGGCGGATGAGCAGTTCTTC,CASSVADRGWADEQFF
TRBJ2-7,NA,TRBV5-1,18,once,TGCGCCAGCAGTTCTAGCGGGACAGGGCAAAAGGAGGCCTACGAGCAGTACTTC,CASSSSGTGQKEAYEQYF
TRBJ2-5,TRBD1,TRBV30,15,NA,TGTGCCTGGACCATGACAGGGGCAGGTGGAGAGACCCAGTACTTC,CAWTMTGAGGETQYF
TRBJ2-7,NA,TRBV29-1,15,NA,TGCAGCGTTGAAGATCGGGGATTCGGTTCCTACGAGCAGTACTTC,CSVEDRGFGSYEQYF
TRBJ2-1,TRBD2,TRBV9,18,NA,TGTGCCAGCAGCGACCACCGACGAGAGCGGGGGGAATACAATGAGCAGTTCTTC,CASSDHRRERGEYNEQFF
TRBJ1-2,TRBD1,TRBV28,17,NA,TGTGCCAGCAGGGCGTATGGGACAGGGGCCTTTAACTATGGCTACACCTTC,CASRAYGTGAFNYGYTF